Listed below are T cell receptor beta chains from one sample, sequenced in a study of blood T cells in healthy people across ages. TCRdb recomputed calls from the 5' RACE reads with MiXCR, one row per CDR3 protein. Of some 880,000 distinct CDR3 sequences listed, roughly 34% are singletons. Sequenced sample: blood. These TCRs come from a man between 18 and 29 years old in good health. Both conserved end residues are part of each CDR3. Each record gives: V gene, J gene, clone size, CDR3 protein. Clone sizes are given selectively: once, few, many, or a class where the clone is expanded.

V gene: TRBV5-1; J gene: TRBJ2-5; clone size: .; CDR3 protein: CASSLVPQETRYF
V gene: TRBV2; J gene: TRBJ2-1; clone size: few; CDR3 protein: CASSERPSGGSEQFF
V gene: TRBV19; J gene: TRBJ2-5; clone size: .; CDR3 protein: CASSKGTSGVQETQYF
V gene: TRBV9; J gene: TRBJ2-2; clone size: .; CDR3 protein: CASSVEHNTGELFF
V gene: TRBV12-3/TRBV12-4; J gene: TRBJ2-1; clone size: .; CDR3 protein: CAGRWTSGGYNEQFF
V gene: TRBV5-1; J gene: TRBJ2-1; clone size: few; CDR3 protein: CASRVPSLEQFF
V gene: TRBV20-1; J gene: TRBJ2-7; clone size: .; CDR3 protein: CCADPGQGVTSYEQYF
V gene: TRBV4-2; J gene: TRBJ1-2; clone size: .; CDR3 protein: CASSQEGGWSYGYTF
V gene: TRBV6-6; J gene: TRBJ1-2; clone size: few; CDR3 protein: CASSYSPRTANYGYTF
V gene: TRBV4-3; J gene: TRBJ1-1; clone size: few; CDR3 protein: CASSQDRENRNTEAFF
V gene: TRBV12-3/TRBV12-4; J gene: TRBJ2-3; clone size: .; CDR3 protein: CASSAEGGTDTQYF
V gene: TRBV20-1; J gene: TRBJ2-5; clone size: .; CDR3 protein: CSARVTGETQYF
V gene: TRBV29-1; J gene: TRBJ2-1; clone size: few; CDR3 protein: CSVARWMVSSYNEQFF
V gene: TRBV7-2; J gene: TRBJ2-1; clone size: .; CDR3 protein: CASSLDYEQCF
V gene: TRBV4-1; J gene: TRBJ2-3; clone size: .; CDR3 protein: CASSSPGQGADTQYF
V gene: TRBV4-3; J gene: TRBJ2-2; clone size: few; CDR3 protein: CASRMRRNTGELFF
V gene: TRBV25-1; J gene: TRBJ1-1; clone size: few; CDR3 protein: CASSEFGNTEAFF
V gene: TRBV11-2; J gene: TRBJ2-2; clone size: .; CDR3 protein: CATQREGGSNTGELFF
V gene: TRBV7-2; J gene: TRBJ2-7; clone size: .; CDR3 protein: CASSSAPISYEQYF
V gene: TRBV20-1; J gene: TRBJ2-1; clone size: .; CDR3 protein: CSASSAGALWDEQFF
V gene: TRBV14; J gene: TRBJ2-7; clone size: .; CDR3 protein: CASSLTGRHEQYF
V gene: TRBV2; J gene: TRBJ2-6; clone size: few; CDR3 protein: CASRPDRVGANVLTF
V gene: TRBV6-6; J gene: TRBJ1-2; clone size: .; CDR3 protein: CASSYLGHYGYTF